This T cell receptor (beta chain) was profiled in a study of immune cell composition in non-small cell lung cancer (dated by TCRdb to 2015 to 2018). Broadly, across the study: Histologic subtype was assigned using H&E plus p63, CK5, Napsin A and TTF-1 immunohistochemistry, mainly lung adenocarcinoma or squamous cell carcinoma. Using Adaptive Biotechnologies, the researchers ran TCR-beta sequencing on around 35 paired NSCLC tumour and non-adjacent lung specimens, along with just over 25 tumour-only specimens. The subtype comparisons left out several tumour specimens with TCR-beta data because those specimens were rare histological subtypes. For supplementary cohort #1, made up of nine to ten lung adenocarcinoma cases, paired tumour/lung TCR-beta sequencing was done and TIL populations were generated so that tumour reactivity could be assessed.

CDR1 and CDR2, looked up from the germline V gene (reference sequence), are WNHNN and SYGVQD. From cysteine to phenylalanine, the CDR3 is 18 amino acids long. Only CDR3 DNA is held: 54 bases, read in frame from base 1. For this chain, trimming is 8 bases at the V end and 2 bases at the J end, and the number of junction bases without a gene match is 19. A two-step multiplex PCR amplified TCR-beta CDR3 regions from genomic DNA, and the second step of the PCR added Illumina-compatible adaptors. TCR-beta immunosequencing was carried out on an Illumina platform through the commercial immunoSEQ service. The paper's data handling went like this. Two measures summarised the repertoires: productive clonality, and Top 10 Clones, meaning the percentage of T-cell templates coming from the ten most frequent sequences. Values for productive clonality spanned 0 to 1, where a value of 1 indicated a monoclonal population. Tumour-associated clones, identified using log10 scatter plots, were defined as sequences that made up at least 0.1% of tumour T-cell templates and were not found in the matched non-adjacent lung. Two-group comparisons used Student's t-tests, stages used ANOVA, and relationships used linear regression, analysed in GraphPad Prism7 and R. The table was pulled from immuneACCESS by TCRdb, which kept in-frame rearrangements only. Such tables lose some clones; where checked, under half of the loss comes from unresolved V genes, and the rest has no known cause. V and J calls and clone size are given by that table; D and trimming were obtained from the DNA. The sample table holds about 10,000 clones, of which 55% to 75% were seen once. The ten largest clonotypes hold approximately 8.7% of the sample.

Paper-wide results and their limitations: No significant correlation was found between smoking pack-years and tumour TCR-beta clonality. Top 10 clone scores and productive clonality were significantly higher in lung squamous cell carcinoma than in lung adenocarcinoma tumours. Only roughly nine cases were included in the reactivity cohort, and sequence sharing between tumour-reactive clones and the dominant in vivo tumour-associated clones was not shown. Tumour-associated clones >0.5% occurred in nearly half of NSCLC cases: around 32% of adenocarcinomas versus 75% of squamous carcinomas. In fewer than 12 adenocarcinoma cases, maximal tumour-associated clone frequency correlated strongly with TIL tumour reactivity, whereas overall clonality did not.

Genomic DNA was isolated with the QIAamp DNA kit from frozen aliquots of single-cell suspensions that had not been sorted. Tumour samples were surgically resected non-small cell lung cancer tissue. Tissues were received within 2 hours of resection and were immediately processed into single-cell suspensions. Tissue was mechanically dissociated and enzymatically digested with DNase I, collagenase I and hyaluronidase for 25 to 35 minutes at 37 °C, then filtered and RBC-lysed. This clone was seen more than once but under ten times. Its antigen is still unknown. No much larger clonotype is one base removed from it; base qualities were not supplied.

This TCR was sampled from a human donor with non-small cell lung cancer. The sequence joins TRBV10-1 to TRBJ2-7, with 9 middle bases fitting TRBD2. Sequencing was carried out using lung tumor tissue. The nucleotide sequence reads TGCGCCAGCGGGGGGGTCGGACTAGCGTTTACTGACACCTACGAGCAGTACTTC. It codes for CASGGVGLAFTDTYEQYF.